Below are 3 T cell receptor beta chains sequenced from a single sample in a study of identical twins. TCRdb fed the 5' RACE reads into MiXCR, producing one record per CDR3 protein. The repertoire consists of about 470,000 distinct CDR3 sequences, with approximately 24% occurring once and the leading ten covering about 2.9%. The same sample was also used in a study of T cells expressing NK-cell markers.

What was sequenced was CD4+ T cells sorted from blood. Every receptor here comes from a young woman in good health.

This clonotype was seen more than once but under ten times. The CDR3 protein is CSARAGLGFSTQYF. The CDR3 DNA is TGCAGTGCTAGGGCGGGACTCGGATTTTCGACGCAGTATTTT. This sequence joins TRBV20-1 and TRBJ2-3; a possible D gene is TRBD2 (6 bases). The CDR3 is 14 residues long. The germline CDR1 and CDR2 sequences are DFQATT and SNEGSKA (reference sequence). Trimming left V 3 bases short and J 9 bases short, with 19 bases between.

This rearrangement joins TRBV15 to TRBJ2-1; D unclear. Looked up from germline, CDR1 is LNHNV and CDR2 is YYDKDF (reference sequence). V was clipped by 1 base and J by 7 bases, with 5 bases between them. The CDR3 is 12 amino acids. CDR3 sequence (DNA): TGTGCCACCAGCAGAGTCCAAAATGAGCAGTTCTTC. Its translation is CATSRVQNEQFF.

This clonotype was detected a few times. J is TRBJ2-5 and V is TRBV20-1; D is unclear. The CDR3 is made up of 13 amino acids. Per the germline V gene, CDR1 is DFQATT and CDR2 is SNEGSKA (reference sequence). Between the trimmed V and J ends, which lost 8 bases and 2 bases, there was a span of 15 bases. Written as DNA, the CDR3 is TGCAGTACCGGACGCGATACACAAGAGACCCAGTACTTC. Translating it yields CSTGRDTQETQYF.